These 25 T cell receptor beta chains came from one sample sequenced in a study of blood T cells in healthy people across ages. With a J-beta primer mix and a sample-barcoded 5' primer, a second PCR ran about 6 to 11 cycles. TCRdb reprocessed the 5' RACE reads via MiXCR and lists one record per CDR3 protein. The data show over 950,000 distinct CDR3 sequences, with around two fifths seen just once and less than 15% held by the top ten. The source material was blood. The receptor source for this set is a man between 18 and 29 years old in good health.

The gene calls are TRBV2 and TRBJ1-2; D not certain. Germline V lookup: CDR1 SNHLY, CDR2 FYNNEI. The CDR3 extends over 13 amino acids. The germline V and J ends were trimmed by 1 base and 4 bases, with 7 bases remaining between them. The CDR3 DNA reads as TGTGCCAGCAGTGAAGAGACTGCCTATGGCTACACCTTC. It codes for CASSEETAYGYTF.

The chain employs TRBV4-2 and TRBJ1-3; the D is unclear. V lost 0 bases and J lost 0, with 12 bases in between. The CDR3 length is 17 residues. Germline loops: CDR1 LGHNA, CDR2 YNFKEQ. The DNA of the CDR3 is TGTGCCAGCAGCCAAGATGGGGTGGCCCGCTCTGGAAACACCATATATTTT. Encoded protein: CASSQDGVARSGNTIYF.

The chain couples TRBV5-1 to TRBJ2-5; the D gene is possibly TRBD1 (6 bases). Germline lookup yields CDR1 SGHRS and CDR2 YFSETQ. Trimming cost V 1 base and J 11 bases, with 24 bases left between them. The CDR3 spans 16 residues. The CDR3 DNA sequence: TGCGCCAGCAGCTTGATTCGGGGCAGGGGTGTGAATGAGCAGTACTTC. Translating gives CASSLIRGRGVNEQYF. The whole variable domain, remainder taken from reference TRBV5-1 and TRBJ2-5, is KAGVTQTPRYLIKTRGQQVTLSCSPISGHRSVSWYQQTPGQGLQFLFEYFSETQRNKGNFPGRFSGRQFSNSRSEMNVSTLELGDSALYLCASSLIRGRGVNEQYFGPGTRLLVL.

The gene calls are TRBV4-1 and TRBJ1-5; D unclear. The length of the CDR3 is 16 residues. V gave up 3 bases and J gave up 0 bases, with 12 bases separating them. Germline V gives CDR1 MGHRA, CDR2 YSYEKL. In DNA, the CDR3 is TGCGCCAGCAGCCACCTCTATGGAGATAGCAATCAGCCCCAGCATTTT. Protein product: CASSHLYGDSNQPQHF.

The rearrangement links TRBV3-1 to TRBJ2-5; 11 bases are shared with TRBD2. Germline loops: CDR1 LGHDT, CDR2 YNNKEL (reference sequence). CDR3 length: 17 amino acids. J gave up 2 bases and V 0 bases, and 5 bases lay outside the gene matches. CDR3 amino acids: CASSQDRGLAEQETQYF. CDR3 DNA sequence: TGTGCCAGCAGCCAAGATCGGGGACTAGCGGAACAAGAGACCCAGTACTTC.

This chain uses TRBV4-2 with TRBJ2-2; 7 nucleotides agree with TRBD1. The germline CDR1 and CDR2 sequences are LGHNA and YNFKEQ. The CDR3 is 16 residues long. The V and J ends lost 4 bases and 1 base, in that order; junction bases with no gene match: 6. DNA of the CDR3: TGTGCCAGCAGCCCAAAGACAGGGATGAACACCGGGGAGCTGTTTTTT. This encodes CASSPKTGMNTGELFF.

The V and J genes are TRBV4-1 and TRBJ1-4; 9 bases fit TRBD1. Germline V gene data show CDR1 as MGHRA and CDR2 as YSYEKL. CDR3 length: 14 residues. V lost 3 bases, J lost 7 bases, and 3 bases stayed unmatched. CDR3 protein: CASSHLTGGEKLFF. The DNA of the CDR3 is TGCGCCAGCAGCCACCTGACAGGGGGTGAAAAACTGTTTTTT.

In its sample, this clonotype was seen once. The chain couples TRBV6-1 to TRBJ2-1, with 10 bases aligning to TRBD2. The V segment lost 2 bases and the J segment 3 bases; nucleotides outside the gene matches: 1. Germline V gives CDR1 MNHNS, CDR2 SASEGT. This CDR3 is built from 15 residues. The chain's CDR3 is CASSETSGDYNEQFF. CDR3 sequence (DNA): TGTGCCAGCAGTGAAACTAGCGGGGACTACAATGAGCAGTTCTTC.

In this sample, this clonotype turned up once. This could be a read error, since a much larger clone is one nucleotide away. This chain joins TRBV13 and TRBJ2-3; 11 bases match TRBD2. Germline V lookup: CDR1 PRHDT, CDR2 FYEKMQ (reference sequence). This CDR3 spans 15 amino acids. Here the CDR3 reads CTSSQTSGGTDTQYF. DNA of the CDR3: TGTACCAGCAGCCAGACTAGCGGGGGCACAGATACGCAGTATTTT. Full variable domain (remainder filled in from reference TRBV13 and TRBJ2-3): AAGVIQSPRHLIKEKRETATLKCYPIPRHDTVYWYQQGPGQDPQFLISFYEKMQSDKGSIPDRFSAQQFSDYHSELNMSSLELGDSALYFCTSSQTSGGTDTQYFGPGTRLTVL.

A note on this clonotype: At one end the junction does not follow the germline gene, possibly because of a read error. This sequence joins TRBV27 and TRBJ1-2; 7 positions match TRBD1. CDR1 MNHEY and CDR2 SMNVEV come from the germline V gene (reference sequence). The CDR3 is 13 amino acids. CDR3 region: CASSLGQNYGHTF. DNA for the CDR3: TGTGCCAGCAGTTTGGGACAGAACTATGGCCACACCTTC.

The CDR3 DNA reads as TGTGCCAGCAGCCGATCCGGGACAGGGTATGGCTACACCTTC. It specifies CASSRSGTGYGYTF. V gene TRBV6-4 combines with J gene TRBJ1-2, with 9 bases lining up with TRBD1. Trimming removed 6 bases from V and 5 bases from J; junction bases left unmatched: 7. The CDR3 has 14 amino acids. Germline V CDR1 and CDR2: MRHNA, SNTAGT.

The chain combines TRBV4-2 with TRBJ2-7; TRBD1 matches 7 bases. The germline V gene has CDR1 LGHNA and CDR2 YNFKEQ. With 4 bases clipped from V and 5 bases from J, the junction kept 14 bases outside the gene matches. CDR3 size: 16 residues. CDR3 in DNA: TGTGCCAGCAGCCGAACTACGACAGGGTCCCGAAACGAGCAGTACTTC. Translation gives CASSRTTTGSRNEQYF.

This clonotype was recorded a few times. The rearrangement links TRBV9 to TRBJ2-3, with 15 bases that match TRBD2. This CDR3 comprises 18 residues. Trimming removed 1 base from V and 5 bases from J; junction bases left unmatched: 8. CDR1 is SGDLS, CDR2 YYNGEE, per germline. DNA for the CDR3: TGTGCCAGCAGCGTATCCCCTGGGACTAGCGGGGGGTTAGATACGCAGTATTTT. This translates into CASSVSPGTSGGLDTQYF. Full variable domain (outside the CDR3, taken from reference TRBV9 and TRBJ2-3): DSGVTQTPKHLITATGQRVTLRCSPRSGDLSVYWYQQSLDQGLQFLIQYYNGEERAKGNILERFSAQQFPDLHSELNLSSLELGDSALYFCASSVSPGTSGGLDTQYFGPGTRLTVL.

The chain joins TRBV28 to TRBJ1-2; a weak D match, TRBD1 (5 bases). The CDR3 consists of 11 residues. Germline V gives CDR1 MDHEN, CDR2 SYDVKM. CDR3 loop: CATLGVDGYTF. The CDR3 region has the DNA TGTGCGACCCTAGGGGTAGATGGCTACACCTTC.

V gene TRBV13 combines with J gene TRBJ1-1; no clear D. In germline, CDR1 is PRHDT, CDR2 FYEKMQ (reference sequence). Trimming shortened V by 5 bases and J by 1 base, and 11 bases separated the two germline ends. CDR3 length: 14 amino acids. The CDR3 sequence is CASSVYTENTEAFF. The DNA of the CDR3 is TGTGCCAGCAGCGTATACACCGAGAACACTGAAGCTTTCTTT.

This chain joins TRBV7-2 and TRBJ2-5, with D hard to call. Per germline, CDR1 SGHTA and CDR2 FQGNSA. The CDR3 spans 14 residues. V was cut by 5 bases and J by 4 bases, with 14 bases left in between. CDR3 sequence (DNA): TGTGCCAGCAGCCCCCATCCGTCTTTAGAGACCCAGTACTTC. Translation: CASSPHPSLETQYF.

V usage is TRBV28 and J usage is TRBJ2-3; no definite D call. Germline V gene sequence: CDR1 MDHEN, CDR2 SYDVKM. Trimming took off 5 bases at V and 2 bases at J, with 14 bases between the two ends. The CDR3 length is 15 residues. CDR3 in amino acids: CASSPPTAYTDTQYF. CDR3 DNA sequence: TGTGCCAGCAGTCCACCCACTGCTTACACAGATACGCAGTATTTT.

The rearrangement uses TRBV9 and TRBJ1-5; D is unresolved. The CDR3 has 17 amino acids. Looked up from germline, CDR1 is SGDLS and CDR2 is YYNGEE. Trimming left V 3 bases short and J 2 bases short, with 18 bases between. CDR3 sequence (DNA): TGTGCCAGCAGCGCCGAGGCGGAAGTTTGGGGCAATCAGCCCCAGCATTTT. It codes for CASSAEAEVWGNQPQHF.

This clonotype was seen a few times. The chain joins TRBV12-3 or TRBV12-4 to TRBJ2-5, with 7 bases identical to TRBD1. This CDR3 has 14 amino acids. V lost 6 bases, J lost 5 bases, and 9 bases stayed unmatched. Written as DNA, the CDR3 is TGTGCCAGCAGCCTCAAGACAGGGTGGGAGACCCAGTACTTC. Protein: CASSLKTGWETQYF.

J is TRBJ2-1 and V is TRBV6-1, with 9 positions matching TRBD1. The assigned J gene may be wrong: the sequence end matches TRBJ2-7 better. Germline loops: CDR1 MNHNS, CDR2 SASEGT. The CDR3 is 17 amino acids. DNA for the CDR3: TGTGCCAGCAGCCCTGGGACAGGGTCTGTTAGGGCCAATGAGCAGTACTTC. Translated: CASSPGTGSVRANEQYF.

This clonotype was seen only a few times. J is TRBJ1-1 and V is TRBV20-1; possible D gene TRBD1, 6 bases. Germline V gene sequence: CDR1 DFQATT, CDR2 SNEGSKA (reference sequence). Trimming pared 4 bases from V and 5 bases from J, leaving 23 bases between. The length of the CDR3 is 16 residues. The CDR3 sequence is CSAMPRRTGLGTEAFF. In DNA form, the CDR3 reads TGCAGTGCTATGCCTAGAAGAACAGGGTTAGGGACTGAAGCTTTCTTT.

This chain's CDR3 is CASSLDREGEQYF. DNA of the CDR3: TGTGCCAGCAGTTTAGACAGGGAGGGCGAGCAGTACTTC. The chain joins TRBV27 to TRBJ2-7; D assignment may be TRBD1 or TRBD2 (7 bases each). This CDR3 comprises 13 residues. The germline V gene has CDR1 MNHEY and CDR2 SMNVEV (reference sequence). Trimming shortened V by 2 bases and J by 6 bases, and 11 bases separated the two germline ends.

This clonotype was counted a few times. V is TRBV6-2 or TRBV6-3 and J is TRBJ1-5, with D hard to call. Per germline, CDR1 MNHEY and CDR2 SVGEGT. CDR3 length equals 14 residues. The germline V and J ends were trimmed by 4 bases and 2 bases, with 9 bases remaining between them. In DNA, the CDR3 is TGTGCCAGCAGTTTGAAGTTGGGCAATCAGCCCCAGCATTTT. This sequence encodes CASSLKLGNQPQHF.

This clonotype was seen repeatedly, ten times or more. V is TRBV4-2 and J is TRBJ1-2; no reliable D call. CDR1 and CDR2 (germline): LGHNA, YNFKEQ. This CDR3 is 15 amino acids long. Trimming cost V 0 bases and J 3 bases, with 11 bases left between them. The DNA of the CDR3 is TGTGCCAGCAGCCAAGATCAACAGCTCGACTATGGCTACACCTTC. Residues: CASSQDQQLDYGYTF.

The CDR3 region has the DNA TGTGCCAGCAGTTACGGGTCCCGAGGATCCTACAATGAGCAGTACTTC. This encodes CASSYGSRGSYNEQYF. The genes are TRBV6-2 or TRBV6-3 and TRBJ2-1; D not certain. With the DNA end fitting TRBJ2-7 better, the J assignment may be wrong. CDR3 length: 16 residues. Germline CDR1 MNHEY, CDR2 SVGEGT.